This T cell receptor beta chain was documented in a study of blood T cell repertoires in COVID-19. Study-level background: Researchers got acute and convalescent COVID-19 samples from the United States, Italy and Spain.

Assignment of participants to cohorts was predicated upon participant-reported clinical history. Within 2 weeks before study entry, exposed participants met a COVID-19 case. This CDR3 contains 13 residues. Per the germline V gene, CDR1 is SNHLY and CDR2 is FYNNEI. Deletions cut 8 bases from V and 2 bases from J, with 10 bases between. The authors' processing: Amplification with reference gene primers provided the estimates of nucleated cell counts. Data came from immunoSEQ multiplex PCR; TCRdb stores just in-frame clones and leaves some out. The V and J calls and clone size are taken from that table; D and trimming were inferred from the DNA. This sample has hundreds of thousands of clones, with approximately 86% found just once.

This chain joins TRBV2 and TRBJ1-3; D is perhaps TRBD1 (5 bases). Specimen: PBMCs or T cells enriched from blood (not recorded which). This clonotype was sampled from a woman in her twenties or thirties who had been exposed to COVID-19. The DNA of the CDR3 is TGTGCCAGCCTCGGGGGACCTGGAAACACCATATATTTT. The encoded protein is CASLGGPGNTIYF. The whole variable domain, filled in from reference TRBV2 and TRBJ1-3, reads EPEVTQTPSHQVTQMGQEVILRCVPISNHLYFYWYRQILGQKVEFLVSFYNNEISEKSEIFDDQFSVERPDGSNFTLKIRSTKLEDSAMYFCASLGGPGNTIYFGEGSWLTVV.